These T cell receptor beta chains were read from a single sample in a study of blood T cell repertoires in COVID-19. This table comes from immunoSEQ multiplex PCR, and its TCRdb copy is limited to in-frame clones, with some not included. Of under 250,000 clones listed, approximately 83% are singletons. Sequenced sample: peripheral blood. The source of these receptors is a woman in her 40s with active or convalescent COVID-19. Each CDR3 is given with its conserved first and last residue. A D gene is named only where the DNA matches it firmly. Not every row has a clone size; where given, it reads once, few, many or a size class.

V,J,size,D,DNA,CDR3
TRBV7-9,TRBJ2-3,.,.,TGTGCCAGCAGCCTTGGACAGAGCACAGATACGCAGTATTTT,CASSLGQSTDTQYF
TRBV5-1,TRBJ2-2,.,TRBD1,TGCGCCAGCACCGGGACAGTCCCCTCTTCCGGGGAGCTGTTTTTT,CASTGTVPSSGELFF
TRBV21-1,TRBJ1-5,.,.,TGTGCCAGCAGCCCCCACACGAATCAGCCCCAGCATTTT,CASSPHTNQPQHF
TRBV6-6,TRBJ2-7,.,TRBD2,TGTGCCAGCAGTCGACTAGCGGGGGAGTCGCTGGGCTACGAGCAGTACTTC,CASSRLAGESLGYEQYF
TRBV6-6,TRBJ1-2,.,.,TGTGCCAGCAGACCAAATTCACAGGGCATCGATGGCTACACCTTC,CASRPNSQGIDGYTF
TRBV19,TRBJ1-2,.,TRBD1,TGTGCCAGTAGTACTGAACAGGGGTACTATGGCTACACCTTC,CASSTEQGYYGYTF
TRBV28,TRBJ1-6,.,.,TGTGCCAGCAGTCTTTCCTACCACAGGGATTCACCCCTCCACTTT,CASSLSYHRDSPLHF
TRBV28,TRBJ1-1,.,.,TGTGCCACCCATCGGTCCCTGAACACTGAAGCTTTCTTT,CATHRSLNTEAFF
TRBV28,TRBJ1-2,.,TRBD1,TGTGCCAGCAGTATTACCGGGACAGGGACTTCTAACTATGGCTACACCTTC,CASSITGTGTSNYGYTF
TRBV9,TRBJ1-1,.,.,TGTGCCAGCAGCGTAGATACAGTGAACACTGAAGCTTTCTTT,CASSVDTVNTEAFF
TRBV4-1,TRBJ1-2,.,TRBD1,TGCGCCAGCAGCCAAGTTTCCCGGGACAGGCTTTCAGCTAACTATGGCTACACCTTC,CASSQVSRDRLSANYGYTF
TRBV18,TRBJ2-5,.,.,TGTGCCAGCTCACCGTCGCAGGGTGAGACCCAGTACTTC,CASSPSQGETQYF
TRBV11-2,TRBJ1-2,.,TRBD1,TGTGCCAGCAGCTTAGAGTCATTCGGCGACAGGGCAGGCGGCTACACCTTC,CASSLESFGDRAGGYTF
TRBV6-2/TRBV6-3,TRBJ2-7,.,TRBD1,TGTGCCAGCAGTTATGAGGGGGCGGACTCCTACGAGCAGTACTTC,CASSYEGADSYEQYF
TRBV6-2/TRBV6-3,TRBJ2-1,.,TRBD2,TGTGCCAGCAGTTTAATTTGGACTAGCGGGAGAACCTACAATGAGCAGTTCTTC,CASSLIWTSGRTYNEQFF
TRBV28,TRBJ2-4,.,TRBD1,TGTGCCAGCAGTCCGCAGGGGGCCCTAGCCAAAAACATTCAGTACTTC,CASSPQGALAKNIQYF
TRBV9,TRBJ2-7,.,TRBD2,TGTGCCAGCAGCCCATCCGGGGGACTAGCATCCGACGAGCAGTACTTC,CASSPSGGLASDEQYF
TRBV5-1,TRBJ2-7,.,.,TGCGCCAGCAGCTCGGACGGACTCGGCGAGCAGTACTTC,CASSSDGLGEQYF
TRBV21-1,TRBJ1-2,.,.,TGTGCCAGCACCCGTTTCAGGGGGTGCTATGGCTACACCTTC,CASTRFRGCYGYTF
TRBV4-1,TRBJ1-1,few,.,TGCGCCAGCAGCCAAACTACAGGGACTGAAGCTTTCTTT,CASSQTTGTEAFF
TRBV28,TRBJ2-2,.,TRBD1,TGTGCCAGCAGTCCCCGGGACAGGGGAACCGGGGAGCTGTTTTTT,CASSPRDRGTGELFF
TRBV9,TRBJ1-1,.,.,TGTGCCAGCAGCGTAGTCCCAGAGACTAACACTGAAGCTTTCTTT,CASSVVPETNTEAFF
TRBV9,TRBJ2-6,few,TRBD1,TGTGCCAGCAGCGTAGAGGACAGGGGGGCGGGCTCTGGGGCCAACGTCCTGACTTTC,CASSVEDRGAGSGANVLTF
TRBV2,TRBJ2-7,.,TRBD2,TGTGCCAGCAGTGGCGGACTAGCATCCTCCTACGAGCAGTACTTC,CASSGGLASSYEQYF
TRBV6-5,TRBJ1-2,.,.,TGTGCCAGCTCTAAAAACTATGGCTACACCTTC,CASSKNYGYTF
TRBV9,TRBJ1-2,.,.,TGTGCCAGCAGCGTAGAGAGGAATTCTAATAGCTACACCTTC,CASSVERNSNSYTF
TRBV4-3,TRBJ1-2,.,.,TGCGCCAGCAGCCAAGGGACGGGAGAGGAATTCCATGGCTACACCTTC,CASSQGTGEEFHGYTF
TRBV6-5,TRBJ1-5,.,.,TGTGCCAGCAGTTACTCGAAGGACAGTAATCAGCCCCAGCATTTT,CASSYSKDSNQPQHF
TRBV3-1/TRBV3-2,TRBJ1-2,.,.,TGTGCCAGCAGCCAAGTCAGTATTGGCTACACCTTC,CASSQVSIGYTF
TRBV11-3,TRBJ2-5,.,TRBD2,TGTGCCAGCAGCCCCGGACTAGCGGGGGTACTCCAAGAGACCCAGTACTTC,CASSPGLAGVLQETQYF
TRBV11-2,TRBJ2-7,.,.,TGTGCCAGCAGCCGTACCTACGAGCAGTACTTC,CASSRTYEQYF
TRBV27,TRBJ2-1,.,TRBD2,TGTGCCAGCAGTTCTCGACTAGCGGGATGGTCCAATGAGCAGTTCTTC,CASSSRLAGWSNEQFF
TRBV10-1,TRBJ2-5,.,TRBD1,TGCGCCAGCAGTGAGTACCTTCCAGGACAGGGCCAAGAGACCCAGTACTTC,CASSEYLPGQGQETQYF
TRBV28,TRBJ2-7,.,TRBD1,TGTGCCAGCAGTTCTGGGACAGGGGGCTACGAGCAGTACTTC,CASSSGTGGYEQYF
TRBV2,TRBJ1-1,once,TRBD1,TGTGCCAGCACCAGAGGGACAGGGGGGAACACTGAAGCTTTCTTT,CASTRGTGGNTEAFF
TRBV20-1,TRBJ2-7,.,.,TGCAGTGCTAGAGAGGGCAGCGAGCAGTACTTC,CSAREGSEQYF
TRBV7-6,TRBJ2-5,few,.,TGTGCCAGCAGCTTAAGGCAGGGTGTATCGAGAGAGACCCAGTACTTC,CASSLRQGVSRETQYF
TRBV4-2,TRBJ1-1,.,.,TGTGCCAGCAGCCAAGAATCAGCAGGCTCCACTGAAGCTTTCTTT,CASSQESAGSTEAFF
TRBV10-3,TRBJ1-1,.,.,TGTGCCATCAGAAAACAGGGCGGCACTGAAGCTTTCTTT,CAIRKQGGTEAFF
TRBV4-1,TRBJ2-4,once,TRBD2,TGCGCCAGCAGCCAAGGGGCTAGCGGGGGGGCCTGGGCCAAAAACATTCAGTACTTC,CASSQGASGGAWAKNIQYF
TRBV28,TRBJ1-2,.,.,TGTGCCAGCAGCCGAGGCAATGGGGACTGGATTGGCTACACCTTC,CASSRGNGDWIGYTF
TRBV19,TRBJ2-3,.,TRBD2,TGTGCCAGTAGCCGCGGACCCGGACTAGTGACTACCGATACGCAGTATTTT,CASSRGPGLVTTDTQYF
TRBV30,TRBJ2-1,.,TRBD1,TGTGCCTGGAGCGAACAGGGGGTTGAGCAGTTCTTC,CAWSEQGVEQFF
TRBV14,TRBJ2-1,.,TRBD2,TGTGCCAGTGCGGAGACTAGCGGGAGTATGAATGAGCAGTTCTTC,CASAETSGSMNEQFF
TRBV7-2,TRBJ1-1,.,.,TGTGCCAGCAGCCTAAAGTCCGGGATGGCGAACACTGAAGCTTTCTTT,CASSLKSGMANTEAFF
TRBV7-2,TRBJ1-4,.,.,TGTGCCAGCAGCAAAAGGGGGACCCTTAATGAAAAACTGTTTTTT,CASSKRGTLNEKLFF
TRBV28,TRBJ2-1,.,.,TGTGCCAGCAGCCTCTCCCCGGGGGATCCAACCTACAATGAGCAGTTCTTC,CASSLSPGDPTYNEQFF
TRBV7-2,TRBJ1-3,.,.,TGTGCCAGCAGCGCGGGCAGAGGGCTAAACACCATATATTTT,CASSAGRGLNTIYF
TRBV10-3,TRBJ1-6,.,.,TGTGCCACCAGGACACCCCTTTATAATTCACCCCTCCACTTT,CATRTPLYNSPLHF
TRBV7-3,TRBJ2-1,.,.,TGTGCCAGCAGCTTTACAAGCTACAATGAGCAGTTCTTC,CASSFTSYNEQFF
TRBV7-9,TRBJ1-1,.,TRBD1,TGTGCCAGCAGCGCTGAGCAGCCGGGGGTGACAGGGGCCACTGAAGCTTTCTTT,CASSAEQPGVTGATEAFF
TRBV18,TRBJ2-7,.,TRBD1,TGTGCCAGCTCATCGGGACAGGGGCCCTACGAGCAGTACTTC,CASSSGQGPYEQYF